This T cell receptor (beta chain) emerged from a study of blood T cell repertoires in COVID-19. Data came from immunoSEQ multiplex PCR; TCRdb stores just in-frame clones and leaves some out. The table lists fewer than 300,000 clones, about 88% of them singletons. Trimming removed 2 bases at V and 0 bases at J, with 10 bases between. CDR3 size: 15 residues. Germline values: CDR1 MDHEN, CDR2 SYDVKM. The sample taken for sequencing was peripheral blood. J is TRBJ2-5 and V is TRBV28; possible D gene TRBD1, 6 bases. The TCR was taken from a human donor with COVID-19, enrolled during active disease. The donor label of this sample is uncertain. The CDR3 protein is CASSLRTVNQETQYF. The CDR3 bases are TGTGCCAGCAGTTTAAGGACAGTAAACCAAGAGACCCAGTACTTC.